The 31 T cell receptor beta chains presented below share a single source sample, sequenced in a study of blood T cells in healthy people across ages. Next came a second PCR, run for about 6 to 12 cycles, which used a sample-barcoded 5' primer along with a J-beta primer mix. TCRdb reanalysed the 5' RACE reads using MiXCR and keeps one entry per CDR3 protein. The sample yields 1.5 million to 2 million distinct CDR3 sequences, roughly 52% seen once. Sequenced input: blood. These receptor sequences come from a woman in her thirties or forties in good health.

The chain recombines TRBV27 with TRBJ2-1; 8 positions match TRBD2. Germline-derived CDR1 and CDR2 are MNHEY and SMNVEV (reference sequence). With 6 bases clipped from V and 5 bases from J, the junction kept 6 bases outside the gene matches. The CDR3 has 14 amino acids. CDR3 region: CASRDRGGNNEQFF. In nucleotides, the CDR3 is TGTGCCAGCAGGGATCGGGGGGGTAACAATGAGCAGTTCTTC.

This clonotype turned up a few times. This chain uses TRBV25-1 with TRBJ2-7; D might be TRBD1 or TRBD2, each matching 6 bases. The length of the CDR3 is 15 residues. V shed 8 bases and J shed 6 bases, with 23 bases lying between them. Looked up from germline, CDR1 is MGHDK and CDR2 is SYGVNS. Here the CDR3 DNA reads TGTGCCAGCGGCGATGGGGCCGGGGGCCCCAGCGAGCAGTACTTC. As protein: CASGDGAGGPSEQYF.

A few counts support this clonotype. This rearrangement joins TRBV6-6 to TRBJ2-7; 9 bases agree with TRBD1. Looked up from germline, CDR1 is MNHNY and CDR2 is SVGAGI (reference sequence). The V segment lost 8 bases and the J segment 3 bases; nucleotides outside the gene matches: 5. The CDR3 length is 13 residues. As DNA, the CDR3 is TGTGCCAGCGGGGGACAGGGCCGCTACGAGCAGTACTTC. This sequence encodes CASGGQGRYEQYF.

The chain uses TRBV29-1 and TRBJ2-3; D is undetermined. CDR1 and CDR2 from the germline V gene are SQVTM and ANQGSEA. V lost 0 bases to trimming and J lost 1 base, with 11 bases between them. The CDR3 length is 15 residues. This CDR3 reads CSVEDQGFGTDTQYF. The CDR3 bases are TGCAGCGTTGAAGATCAAGGGTTCGGCACAGATACGCAGTATTTT.

This clonotype was found a few times. This chain connects TRBV28 to TRBJ1-2; 11 bases align to TRBD1. Trimming at V came to 3 bases and at J to 7 bases, leaving 4 bases not matched to a gene. CDR1 and CDR2 (germline): MDHEN, SYDVKM. There are 14 residues in the CDR3. CDR3 region: CASSLGQGEVGYTF. In DNA, the CDR3 is TGTGCCAGCAGTTTGGGACAGGGGGAAGTTGGCTACACCTTC.

V gene TRBV11-2 combines with J gene TRBJ2-5; D tentatively reads TRBD1 or TRBD2 (5 bases each). Germline V lookup: CDR1 SGHAT, CDR2 FQNNGV. V shed 1 base and J shed 3 bases, with 12 bases lying between them. The CDR3 runs 15 residues. The CDR3 DNA sequence: TGTGCCAGCAGCTTAGGTCCGGGACGGAAAGAGACCCAGTACTTC. Translating gives CASSLGPGRKETQYF.

The V gene is TRBV20-1, the J gene TRBJ1-2; 8 bases line up with TRBD1. There are 14 residues in the CDR3. The V gene end was trimmed by 6 bases and the J gene end by 3 bases; junction bases not matched to a gene: 9. Per the germline V gene, CDR1 is DFQATT and CDR2 is SNEGSKA (reference sequence). DNA of the CDR3: TGCAGTGCGATCCTCAGGGGGCTGTACTATGGCTACACCTTC. Translating it yields CSAILRGLYYGYTF.

This chain joins TRBV4-2 and TRBJ2-3, with TRBD1 identical over 10 bases. J lost 3 bases, V lost 1 base, and 4 bases had no gene match. In germline, CDR1 is LGHNA, CDR2 YNFKEQ. The CDR3 is 16 residues long. The CDR3: CASSQGQGAVTDTQYF. In DNA form, the CDR3 reads TGTGCCAGCAGCCAAGGACAGGGGGCCGTTACAGATACGCAGTATTTT.

The J gene is TRBJ2-1, the V gene TRBV4-1; 8 nucleotides align to TRBD2. Germline lookup yields CDR1 MGHRA and CDR2 YSYEKL. Trimming cost V 3 bases and J 9 bases; bases outside gene matches: 10. The CDR3 is made up of 15 amino acids. The CDR3 spells CASSHTGTRRSEQFF. In DNA form, the CDR3 reads TGCGCCAGCAGCCACACCGGGACTAGACGTTCTGAGCAGTTCTTC.

This chain connects TRBV28 to TRBJ2-7; 7 bases are shared with TRBD1. The J call may be faulty, since TRBJ2-5 better matches the DNA end. Germline values: CDR1 MDHEN, CDR2 SYDVKM. The CDR3 consists of 14 residues. The CDR3: CASIGTESPETQYF. The CDR3 DNA reads TGTGCCAGCATCGGGACAGAGTCCCCAGAGACCCAGTACTTC.

The chain has TRBV12-3 or TRBV12-4 and TRBJ2-1, with 10 bases fitting TRBD2. This CDR3 is built from 18 residues. Trimming at V came to 3 bases and at J to 7 bases, leaving 15 bases not matched to a gene. CDR3 in DNA: TGTGCCAGCAGTTTTGGGGTGGGAGCGGGGGGGCCGAGGAATGAGCAGTTCTTC. Protein product: CASSFGVGAGGPRNEQFF.

This clonotype was counted only a few times. CDR3 protein: CASSDPPLRTEAFF. DNA of the CDR3: TGCGCCAGCAGTGACCCCCCTCTTCGTACTGAAGCTTTCTTT. The chain recombines TRBV10-2 with TRBJ1-1; no reliable D call. This CDR3 has 14 residues. V was clipped by 3 bases and J by 5 bases, with 13 bases between them. Germline V lookup: CDR1 WSHSY, CDR2 SAAADI.

This chain joins TRBV4-3 and TRBJ2-1; 11 positions match TRBD1. The germline gives CDR1 LGHNA, CDR2 YSLEER. Trimming at V came to 0 bases and at J to 4 bases, leaving 5 bases not matched to a gene. This CDR3 has 17 amino acids. The DNA of the CDR3 is TGCGCCAGCAGCCAAGAAGGGACAGGGGGAATTTACAATGAGCAGTTCTTC. It is translated as CASSQEGTGGIYNEQFF.

The genes are TRBV27 and TRBJ2-3; D unclear. Germline lookup yields CDR1 MNHEY and CDR2 SMNVEV (reference sequence). V dropped 5 bases and J dropped 7 bases, with 10 bases sitting between them. The CDR3 length is 12 residues. Here the CDR3 DNA reads TGTGCCAGCAGTCCCCATCCGAATACGCAGTATTTT. Protein: CASSPHPNTQYF.

This chain uses TRBV6-2 or TRBV6-3 with TRBJ2-4; D is possibly TRBD1 (5 bases). Trimming removed 8 bases at V and 1 base at J, with 18 bases between. CDR3 length equals 16 residues. Germline CDR1 reads MNHEY; CDR2 reads SVGEGT. The CDR3 nucleotides are TGTGCCAGCGAACCCAGGGCGTTAATTGCCAAAAACATTCAGTACTTC. Translating it yields CASEPRALIAKNIQYF.

This clonotype was seen many times. The chain combines TRBV27 with TRBJ2-5, with D uncertain. The CDR3 contains 14 residues. Germline V gene data show CDR1 as MNHEY and CDR2 as SMNVEV (reference sequence). V dropped 2 bases and J dropped 1 base, with 8 bases sitting between them. Here the CDR3 DNA reads TGTGCCAGCAGTTTAGTTGGGGTCCAAGAGACCCAGTACTTC. Protein sequence: CASSLVGVQETQYF.

This clonotype was counted a few times. The chain joins TRBV7-9 to TRBJ1-2; D may be TRBD1 (5 bases). The CDR3 runs to 16 residues. V shed 3 bases and J shed 6 bases, with 20 bases lying between them. The germline V gene encodes CDR1 SEHNR and CDR2 FQNEAQ (reference sequence). The CDR3 DNA is TGTGCCAGCAGCTTTGGGCCGGCAGGGAATTTGAATGGCTACACCTTC. Its translation: CASSFGPAGNLNGYTF.

This chain links TRBV7-2 with TRBJ2-7, with 9 bases lining up with TRBD2. V shed 5 bases and J 5 bases; nucleotides not matched to a gene: 16. Germline-derived CDR1 and CDR2 are SGHTA and FQGNSA. This CDR3 is built from 17 residues. The CDR3 sequence is CASSVGRGGPSFDEQYF. CDR3 DNA sequence: TGTGCCAGCAGCGTAGGGCGGGGGGGCCCCTCGTTCGACGAGCAGTACTTC.

This clonotype has at least ten counts. The chain carries TRBV29-1 and TRBJ2-7; 11 positions match TRBD2. Germline CDR1 SQVTM, CDR2 ANQGSEA. CDR3 size: 13 residues. With 7 bases clipped from V and 1 base from J, the junction kept 3 bases outside the gene matches. Here the CDR3 reads CSATSGGSYEQYF. CDR3 DNA sequence: TGCAGCGCTACTAGCGGGGGTTCCTACGAGCAGTACTTC.

This clonotype was observed a handful of times. The rearrangement links TRBV11-2 to TRBJ2-7; 9 bases are shared with TRBD1. Germline lookup yields CDR1 SGHAT and CDR2 FQNNGV. V lost 5 bases, J lost 4 bases, and 9 bases stayed unmatched. This CDR3 has 15 amino acids. CDR3 sequence (DNA): TGTGCCAGCAGCGCCGGCGGGACAGGGTTATACGAGCAGTACTTC. Its translation: CASSAGGTGLYEQYF.

J is TRBJ1-4 and V is TRBV10-3; 10 bases fit TRBD1. V was clipped by 11 bases and J by 6 bases; unmatched bases: 3. Germline CDR1 ENHRY, CDR2 SYGVKD. The CDR3 spans 12 residues. The CDR3 DNA reads TGTGCCGCCGGGACAGGGGATGAAAAACTGTTTTTT. Translated, it gives CAAGTGDEKLFF.

The chain has TRBV6-1 and TRBJ2-5; D is ambiguous. The CDR3 runs 13 residues. The V end lost 10 bases, the J end lost 5 bases, and 17 bases lay between the germline ends. The germline V gene encodes CDR1 MNHNS and CDR2 SASEGT. The CDR3 bases are TGTGCCAACCGGAACGCCCGGGCGGAGACCCAGTACTTC. Translating it yields CANRNARAETQYF.

The rearrangement uses TRBV7-2 and TRBJ2-3, with D possibly TRBD2 on 6 matching bases. Trimming took off 0 bases at V and 1 base at J, with 20 bases between the two ends. Germline assignment: CDR1 SGHTA and CDR2 FQGNSA. The CDR3 loop spans 19 amino acids. DNA of the CDR3: TGTGCCAGCAGCTTAGCGCGGGGAGAAAGGGTGGAGGGCACAGATACGCAGTATTTT. Protein: CASSLARGERVEGTDTQYF.

This chain uses TRBV6-2 or TRBV6-3 with TRBJ1-2; D is perhaps TRBD1 (6 bases). The CDR3 is 13 residues long. Trimming cost V 6 bases and J 5 bases, with 13 bases left between them. Per germline, CDR1 MNHEY and CDR2 SVGEGT. CDR3 sequence: CASRRTGLYGYTF. CDR3 DNA: TGTGCCAGCAGGAGAACAGGGTTGTATGGCTACACCTTC.

This clonotype was counted at least ten times. This chain connects TRBV5-1 to TRBJ2-7; TRBD1 agrees at 8 bases. The V segment lost 2 bases and the J segment 6 bases; nucleotides outside the gene matches: 7. Per germline, CDR1 SGHRS and CDR2 YFSETQ. This CDR3 is 14 amino acids long. In nucleotides, the CDR3 is TGCGCCAGCAGCTTCGGACAGGGAGGACGCGAGCAGTACTTC. It codes for CASSFGQGGREQYF.

This clonotype occurred a few times. The chain is built from TRBV5-1 and TRBJ1-2; D unclear. Trimming stripped 7 bases from V and 8 bases from J, with 21 bases between. This CDR3 is built from 14 residues. Germline values: CDR1 SGHRS, CDR2 YFSETQ. Here the CDR3 reads CASSQEGTTGGYTF. In nucleotides, the CDR3 is TGCGCCAGCTCCCAAGAGGGAACAACGGGCGGCTACACCTTC.

V usage is TRBV12-3 or TRBV12-4 and J usage is TRBJ2-7; D unclear. The CDR3 extends over 11 amino acids. V gave up 3 bases and J gave up 5 bases, with 5 bases separating them. CDR3 nucleotides: TGTGCCAGCAGTTTGAGGAACGAGCAGTACTTC. Amino acid sequence: CASSLRNEQYF.

The chain combines TRBV4-2 with TRBJ1-6; D uncertain. Trimming shortened V by 0 bases and J by 0 bases, and 6 bases separated the two germline ends. CDR1 LGHNA and CDR2 YNFKEQ come from the germline V gene. The CDR3 spans 16 residues. CDR3 bases: TGTGCCAGCAGCCAAGACATAAGCTCCTATAATTCACCCCTCCACTTT. This encodes CASSQDISSYNSPLHF.

This clonotype was recorded only once. The chain recombines TRBV11-3 with TRBJ2-7, with 8 bases matching TRBD1. This CDR3 is 13 amino acids long. The V and J ends lost 4 bases and 9 bases, in that order; junction bases with no gene match: 8. Germline CDR1 is SGHNT and CDR2 is YENEEA. The CDR3: CASSSTGTGVQYF. CDR3 DNA sequence: TGTGCCAGCAGCTCTACCGGGACAGGCGTGCAGTACTTC.

This clonotype came up many times. This rearrangement joins TRBV6-5 to TRBJ2-7; D ambiguous. Germline V CDR1 and CDR2: MNHEY, SVGAGI. The CDR3 extends over 14 amino acids. V lost 5 bases and J lost 5, with 16 bases in between. The chain's CDR3 is CASSNGPLSDEQYF. CDR3 in DNA: TGTGCCAGCAGTAACGGACCCCTCTCGGACGAGCAGTACTTC.

The genes are TRBV6-6 and TRBJ2-1; TRBD2 agrees at 7 bases. Germline CDR1 and CDR2: MNHNY and SVGAGI (reference sequence). The V segment lost 7 bases and the J segment 6 bases; nucleotides outside the gene matches: 18. CDR3 size: 17 residues. The CDR3 protein is CASINRAGVNSVNEQFF. CDR3 in DNA: TGTGCCAGCATAAACCGCGCGGGGGTAAACAGTGTCAATGAGCAGTTCTTC.